This TCR beta chain was found in a study of T cells in Graves' hyperthyroidism and ophthalmopathy. Only a few counts were recorded for this clonotype. From RNA transcripts, TCR beta CDR3 regions were amplified. The primer set for the first-round RT-PCR of the TCR CDR3 was HTBI. TCRdb independently ran MiXCR on the multiplex PCR reads; one entry per CDR3 protein. The table lists roughly 500,000 distinct CDR3 sequences, roughly 45% of them singletons. V was trimmed by 0 bases and J by 3 bases, leaving 11 bases between them. Per the germline V gene, CDR1 is LNHNV and CDR2 is YYDKDF (reference sequence). CDR3 length equals 15 residues. Thyroid ultrasound, orbital computed tomography, clinical symptoms, and serum thyroxine and TRAb underpinned diagnoses.

The clonotype originates from an adult woman with Graves' disease, either hyperthyroidism or ophthalmopathy (not recorded which). The V call is TRBV15, the J call TRBJ1-2, with D uncertain. The sample consisted of peripheral blood or thyroid tissue (not recorded which). CDR3 in amino acids: CATSRDREGHYGYTF. The CDR3 nucleotides are TGTGCCACCAGCAGAGATCGGGAAGGGCACTATGGCTACACCTTC.